The table lists the clone carrying this T cell receptor beta chain with a few counts. Antigen unknown. The data were obtained in a study of identical twins. All of the donors were Caucasians in good health. The V and J ends lost 4 bases and 6 bases, in that order; junction bases with no gene match: 5. Germline CDR1 and CDR2: SNHLY and FYNNEI. The CDR3 is 13 residues long. TCRdb fed the 5' RACE reads into MiXCR, producing one record per CDR3 protein. This repertoire shows about 500,000 distinct CDR3 sequences, around an eighth found once; its top ten account for 0.98%. The study's findings and limits: Beta clonotypes that were abundant in cord blood contained fewer insertions, a pattern absent from memory repertoires.

This sample was also put to use in a study of yellow fever vaccine responses in identical twins.

The sequencing input was CD4+ T cells sorted from blood. The source is a woman aged 18 to 35 in good health. The chain employs TRBV2 and TRBJ1-2; TRBD1 aligns across 7 bases. The CDR3 loop reads CASSGQGKDGYTF. The CDR3 coding sequence is TGTGCCAGCAGTGGACAGGGAAAAGATGGCTACACCTTC.